The 8 T cell receptor beta chains given below trace back to one sample, sequenced in a study of blood T cell repertoires in COVID-19. Clones were sequenced by immunoSEQ multiplex PCR, and TCRdb holds only the in-frame ones, with some missing. The sample holds about 130,000 clones, almost 80% seen once. The sample taken for sequencing was peripheral blood. The receptors shown here come from a man aged 55-75 years who had recovered from COVID-19.

The gene calls are TRBV5-6 and TRBJ1-6; D remains unclear. CDR3 length equals 14 residues. Germline values: CDR1 SGHDT, CDR2 YYEEEE. V lost 4 bases and J 6 bases, leaving 11 bases between the germline ends. The CDR3 nucleotides are TGTGCCAGCAGCGCAGGACTGCCTAATTCACCCCTCCACTTT. Amino acids: CASSAGLPNSPLHF.

This sequence joins TRBV19 and TRBJ1-1; D unresolved. V was trimmed by 2 bases and J by 4 bases, leaving 14 bases between them. The germline V gene has CDR1 LNHDA and CDR2 SQIVND (reference sequence). This CDR3 contains 15 residues. CDR3 sequence (DNA): TGTGCCAGTAGTATACAGCCAACTGCGGGCACTGAAGCTTTCTTT. Its translation: CASSIQPTAGTEAFF.

The chain uses TRBV24-1 and TRBJ2-5; D gene unclear. The CDR3 length is 13 residues. The V end was cut by 5 bases, the J end by 6 bases, with 12 bases between. Germline values: CDR1 KGHDR, CDR2 SFDVKD. CDR3 loop: CATSAARRKTQYF. The CDR3 coding sequence is TGTGCCACCAGTGCAGCCCGGAGAAAGACCCAGTACTTC.

V and J are TRBV30 and TRBJ1-3; D remains ambiguous. V was cut by 2 bases and J by 0 bases, with 5 bases left in between. The CDR3 has 13 amino acids. Germline CDR1 reads GTSNPN; CDR2 reads SVGIG (reference sequence). CDR3: CAWSLVSGNTIYF. DNA of the CDR3: TGTGCCTGGAGTCTAGTCTCTGGAAACACCATATATTTT.

The CDR3 is CAISETAANSPLHF. As DNA, the CDR3 is TGTGCCATCAGTGAGACAGCAGCTAATTCACCCCTCCACTTT. The chain carries TRBV10-3 and TRBJ1-6; D gene ambiguous. V dropped 2 bases and J dropped 6 bases, with 8 bases sitting between them. Germline values: CDR1 ENHRY, CDR2 SYGVKD. The CDR3 has 14 residues.

The chain carries TRBV6-5 and TRBJ1-4, with 10 bases aligning to TRBD1. The V and J ends lost 6 bases and 4 bases, in that order; junction bases with no gene match: 5. CDR3 size: 15 residues. In germline, CDR1 is MNHEY, CDR2 SVGAGI. CDR3 DNA sequence: TGTGCCAGCAGGGACAGGGGGAACGGTAATGAAAAACTGTTTTTT. This gives the protein CASRDRGNGNEKLFF.

The rearrangement links TRBV5-5 to TRBJ1-5; unclear D gene. The germline gives CDR1 SGHKS, CDR2 YYEKEE (reference sequence). The CDR3 sequence is 16 residues long. Trimming took off 5 bases at V and 4 bases at J, with 19 bases between the two ends. The CDR3 region has the DNA TGTGCCAGCAGTCCATCTGGGAGGCACCAGAATCAGCCCCAGCATTTT. Its protein is CASSPSGRHQNQPQHF.

The V and J genes are TRBV27 and TRBJ1-1; D is possibly TRBD1 (6 bases). Trimming left V 5 bases short and J 3 bases short, with 16 bases between. Looked up from germline, CDR1 is MNHEY and CDR2 is SMNVEV (reference sequence). CDR3 length: 15 residues. CDR3 loop: CASSPRGGRHTEAFF. CDR3 nucleotides: TGTGCCAGCAGTCCGCGGGGGGGCCGCCACACTGAAGCTTTCTTT.